These T cell receptor beta chains were read from a single sample in a study of blood T cell repertoires in COVID-19. Assay: immunoSEQ multiplex PCR; the TCRdb copy retains only in-frame clones and omits some. Here the sample spans around 72,000 clones, approximately 90% being singletons. Sequencing was performed on peripheral blood. The source is a woman aged 45-65 years with acute or convalescent COVID-19. The CDR3 runs from the conserved cysteine through the conserved F or W. D genes are given only for firm matches. Rows may omit the clone size; those that give it use once, few, many or a size class.

J,size,V,D,DNA,CDR3
TRBJ2-7,.,TRBV6-5,TRBD1,TGTGCCATACAACGACAGGGGGGGAGGTACGAGCAGTACTTC,CAIQRQGGRYEQYF
TRBJ2-1,.,TRBV19,.,TGTGCCAGTAGTATAGTTGGTGGCGGTTACAATGAGCAGTTCTTC,CASSIVGGGYNEQFF
TRBJ1-4,.,TRBV18,.,TGTGCCAGCTCCACCACGGCCGGGGGGGATGAAAAACTGTTTTTT,CASSTTAGGDEKLFF
TRBJ1-2,.,TRBV28,.,TGTGCCAGCAGCCCGGGACACCCGGCTAACTATGGCTACACCTTC,CASSPGHPANYGYTF
TRBJ1-6,.,TRBV7-9,TRBD1,TGTGCCAGCAGCCTGACAGGGGATTCACCCCTCCACTTT,CASSLTGDSPLHF
TRBJ2-2,.,TRBV11-2,TRBD2,TGTGCCAGCACTACAGCGGGAGGGCCCACCGGGGAGCTGTTTTTT,CASTTAGGPTGELFF
TRBJ1-1,.,TRBV19,TRBD1,TGTGCCAGTACTCTTACAGGGGGTGGTGAAGCTTTCTTT,CASTLTGGGEAFF
TRBJ2-3,.,TRBV18,.,TGTGCCAGCTCACCAAGAGCAGATACGCAGTATTTT,CASSPRADTQYF
TRBJ1-5,.,TRBV19,TRBD1,TGTGCCAGTAGCCGGGACAGGGGAAGCAATCAGCCCCAGCATTTT,CASSRDRGSNQPQHF
TRBJ1-6,.,TRBV30,TRBD1,TGTGCCTACCGGGACAGGGCAAATTCACCCCTCCACTTT,CAYRDRANSPLHF
TRBJ2-7,.,TRBV19,.,TGTGCCAGTAGTATATCCCTAGCCTACGAGCAGTACTTC,CASSISLAYEQYF
TRBJ1-5,.,TRBV19,TRBD1,TGTGCCAGTAGTATGGACAGGGGTGATAATCAGCCCCAGCATTTT,CASSMDRGDNQPQHF
TRBJ1-6,.,TRBV10-3,.,TGTGCCATCAGTGAGTCGCCCAGTTATAATTCACCCCTCCACTTT,CAISESPSYNSPLHF
TRBJ1-5,.,TRBV19,.,TGTGCCAGTAGTGTCGCGGGGAGAAGCAATCAGCCCCAGCATTTT,CASSVAGRSNQPQHF
TRBJ1-2,.,TRBV5-1,TRBD1,TGCGCCAGCAGCTTAGGGGGCGCCTATGGCTACACCTTC,CASSLGGAYGYTF
TRBJ1-6,.,TRBV28,.,TGTGCCAGCAGCCGCCCGGGGGGGGGTGCTCTCGGTTCACCCCTCCACTTT,CASSRPGGGALGSPLHF
TRBJ2-1,.,TRBV6-5,TRBD1,TGTGCCAGCGGAAACCAGGGGGCCAATGAGCAGTTCTTC,CASGNQGANEQFF
TRBJ2-6,.,TRBV19,TRBD1,TGTGCCAGTAGTATGGGACAGGGGATTGGCTCTGGGGCCAACGTCCTGACTTTC,CASSMGQGIGSGANVLTF
TRBJ2-5,.,TRBV27,TRBD2,TGTGCCAGCAGTCCGATAGCGGGAGGAGAGACCCAGTACTTC,CASSPIAGGETQYF
TRBJ2-4,.,TRBV25-1,.,TGTGCCAGCAGTGCGCGGTTAGCCAAAAACATTCAGTACTTC,CASSARLAKNIQYF
TRBJ2-5,.,TRBV7-2,.,TGTGCCAGCAGCTCCAGAGGGCGGGGAGAGACCCAGTACTTC,CASSSRGRGETQYF
TRBJ1-5,few,TRBV6-6,.,TGTGCCAGCAGCAGACAGGGCAATCAGCCCCAGCATTTT,CASSRQGNQPQHF
TRBJ2-5,.,TRBV9,TRBD2,TGTGCCAGCAGCCCCGGACTAGCGGGGGAGACCCAGTACTTC,CASSPGLAGETQYF
TRBJ2-5,once,TRBV5-1,.,TGCGCCAGCAGGGCTACAGAAGAAGAGACCCAGTACTTC,CASRATEEETQYF
TRBJ1-2,few,TRBV28,TRBD1,TGTGCCAGCAGTTCTGGGACAGGGCGCGGCTACACCTTC,CASSSGTGRGYTF
TRBJ1-6,few,TRBV25-1,TRBD1,TGTGCCAGCAGGCCGGGACAGGGAATATTTTTTAATTCACCCCTCCACTTT,CASRPGQGIFFNSPLHF
TRBJ1-6,.,TRBV12-3/TRBV12-4,TRBD1,TGTGCCAGCAGTTACAGGGGCGTACCCCTCCACTTT,CASSYRGVPLHF
TRBJ1-2,.,TRBV6-1,TRBD1,TGTGCCAGCAGTGAACAGGGGGGCTATGGCTACACCTTC,CASSEQGGYGYTF
TRBJ1-2,once,TRBV4-2,.,TGTGCCAGCAGCCAAGATCTCGGGGGAGCTAACTATGGCTACACCTTC,CASSQDLGGANYGYTF
TRBJ2-1,once,TRBV6-1,TRBD1,TGTGCCAGCAGTGAAGCGGTGGGGACAGCATACTACAATGAGCAGTTCTTC,CASSEAVGTAYYNEQFF
TRBJ2-7,once,TRBV12-3/TRBV12-4,.,TGTGCCAGCAGTTTAGCGCGGGGCGAGCAGTACTTC,CASSLARGEQYF
TRBJ1-6,.,TRBV11-2,TRBD1,TGTGCCAGCAGCTTTTTGGGACAGGGGGCGCATAATTCACCCCTCCACTTT,CASSFLGQGAHNSPLHF
TRBJ2-7,.,TRBV12-3/TRBV12-4,.,TGTGCCAGCAGTTTTAGTCACGAGCAGTACTTC,CASSFSHEQYF
TRBJ1-1,.,TRBV7-9,TRBD1,TGTGCCAGCAGATCGGACAGGGGCCCTGGGGCTTTCTTT,CASRSDRGPGAFF